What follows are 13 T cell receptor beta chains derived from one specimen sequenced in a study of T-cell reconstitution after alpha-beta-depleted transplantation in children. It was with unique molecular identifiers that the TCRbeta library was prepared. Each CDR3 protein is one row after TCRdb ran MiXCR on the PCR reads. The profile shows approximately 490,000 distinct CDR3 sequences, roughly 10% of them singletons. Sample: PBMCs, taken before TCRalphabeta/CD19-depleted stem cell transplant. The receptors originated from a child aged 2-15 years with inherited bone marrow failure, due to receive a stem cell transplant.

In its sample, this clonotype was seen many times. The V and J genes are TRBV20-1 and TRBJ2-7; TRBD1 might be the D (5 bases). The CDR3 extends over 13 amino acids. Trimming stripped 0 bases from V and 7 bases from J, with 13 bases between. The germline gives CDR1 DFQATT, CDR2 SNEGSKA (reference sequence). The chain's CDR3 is CSARDARVYEQYF. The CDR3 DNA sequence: TGCAGTGCTAGAGATGCCAGGGTCTATGAGCAGTACTTC.

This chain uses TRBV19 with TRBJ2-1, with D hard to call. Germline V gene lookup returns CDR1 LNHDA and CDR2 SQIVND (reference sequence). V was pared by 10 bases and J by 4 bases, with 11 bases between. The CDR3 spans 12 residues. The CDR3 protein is CATSLGYNEQFF. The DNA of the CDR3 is TGTGCCACCTCCTTGGGTTACAATGAGCAGTTCTTC.

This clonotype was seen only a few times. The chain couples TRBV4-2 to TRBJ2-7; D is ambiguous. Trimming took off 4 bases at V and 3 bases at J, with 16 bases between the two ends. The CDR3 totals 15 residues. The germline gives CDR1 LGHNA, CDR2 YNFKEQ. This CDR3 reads CASSPGRLWDYEQYF. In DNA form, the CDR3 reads TGTGCCAGCAGCCCCGGGCGGCTGTGGGACTACGAGCAGTACTTC.

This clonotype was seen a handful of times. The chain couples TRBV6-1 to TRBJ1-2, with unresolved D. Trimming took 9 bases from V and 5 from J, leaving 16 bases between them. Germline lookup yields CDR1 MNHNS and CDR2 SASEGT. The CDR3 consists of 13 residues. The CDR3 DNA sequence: TGTGCCAGTAGCCGCCAAAGCAAATATGGCTACACCTTC. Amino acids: CASSRQSKYGYTF.

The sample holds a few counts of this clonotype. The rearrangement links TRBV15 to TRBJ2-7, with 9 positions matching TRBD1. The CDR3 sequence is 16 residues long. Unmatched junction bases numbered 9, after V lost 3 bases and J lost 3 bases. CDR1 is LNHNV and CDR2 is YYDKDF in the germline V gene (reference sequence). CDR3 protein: CATSREPGQGFYEQYF. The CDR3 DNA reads TGTGCCACCAGCAGGGAACCGGGACAGGGATTCTACGAGCAGTACTTC. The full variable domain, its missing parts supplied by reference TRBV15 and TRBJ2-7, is DAMVIQNPRYQVTQFGKPVTLSCSQTLNHNVMYWYQQKSSQAPKLLFHYYDKDFNNEADTPDNFQSRRPNTSFCFLDIRSPGLGDTAMYLCATSREPGQGFYEQYFGPGTRLTVT.

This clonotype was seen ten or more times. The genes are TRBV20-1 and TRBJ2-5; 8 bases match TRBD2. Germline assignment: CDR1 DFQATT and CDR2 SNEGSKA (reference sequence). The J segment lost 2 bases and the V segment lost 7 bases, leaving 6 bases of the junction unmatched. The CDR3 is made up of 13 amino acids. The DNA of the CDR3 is TGCAGTGTCCCGGGAGGGGATCAAGAGACCCAGTACTTC. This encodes CSVPGGDQETQYF.

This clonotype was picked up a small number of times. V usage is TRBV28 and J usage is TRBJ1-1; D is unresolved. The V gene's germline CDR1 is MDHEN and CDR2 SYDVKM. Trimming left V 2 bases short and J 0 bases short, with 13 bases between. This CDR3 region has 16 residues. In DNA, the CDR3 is TGTGCCAGCAGTTTAAGATTTGAGGAGATGAACACTGAAGCTTTCTTT. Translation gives CASSLRFEEMNTEAFF.

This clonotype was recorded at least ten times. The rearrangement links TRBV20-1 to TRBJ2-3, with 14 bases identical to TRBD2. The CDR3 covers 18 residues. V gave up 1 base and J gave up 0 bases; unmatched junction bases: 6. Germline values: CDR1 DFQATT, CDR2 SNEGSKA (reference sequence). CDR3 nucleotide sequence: TGCAGTGCTAGAGTGGGACTAGCGGGAGCGTCTAGCACAGATACGCAGTATTTT. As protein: CSARVGLAGASSTDTQYF.

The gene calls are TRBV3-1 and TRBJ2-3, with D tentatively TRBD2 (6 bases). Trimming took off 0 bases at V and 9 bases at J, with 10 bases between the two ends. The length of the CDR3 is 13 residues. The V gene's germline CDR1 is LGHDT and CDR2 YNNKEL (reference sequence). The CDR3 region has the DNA TGTGCCAGCAGCCAAGACCCGGGGGTAACGCAGTATTTT. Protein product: CASSQDPGVTQYF.

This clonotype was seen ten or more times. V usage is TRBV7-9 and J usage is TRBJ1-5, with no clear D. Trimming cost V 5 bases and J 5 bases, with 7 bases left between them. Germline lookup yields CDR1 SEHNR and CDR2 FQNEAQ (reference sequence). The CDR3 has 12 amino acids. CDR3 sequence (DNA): TGTGCCAGCAGCCCTGGGGATCAGCCCCAGCATTTT. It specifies CASSPGDQPQHF.

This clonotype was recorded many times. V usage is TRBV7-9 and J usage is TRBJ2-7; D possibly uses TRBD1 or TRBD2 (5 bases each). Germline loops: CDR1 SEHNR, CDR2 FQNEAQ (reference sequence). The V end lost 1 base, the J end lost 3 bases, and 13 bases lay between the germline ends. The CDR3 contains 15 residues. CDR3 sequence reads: CASSLGAGTYYEQYF. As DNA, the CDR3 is TGTGCCAGCAGCTTAGGAGCCGGGACCTACTACGAGCAGTACTTC. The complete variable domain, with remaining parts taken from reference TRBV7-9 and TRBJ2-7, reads DTGVSQNPRHKITKRGQNVTFRCDPISEHNRLYWYRQTLGQGPEFLTYFQNEAQLEKSRLLSDRFSAERPKGSFSTLEIQRTEQGDSAMYLCASSLGAGTYYEQYFGPGTRLTVT.

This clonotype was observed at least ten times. The CDR3 bases are TGTGCCATCAATACGGCGGGAGTGAAAGATACGCAGTATTTT. Translated, it gives CAINTAGVKDTQYF. This chain connects TRBV10-3 to TRBJ2-3; 7 bases map to TRBD2. The junction had 9 bases not matched to a gene; V was cut back by 7 bases and J by 5 bases. Germline V CDR1 and CDR2: ENHRY, SYGVKD. The length of the CDR3 is 14 residues.

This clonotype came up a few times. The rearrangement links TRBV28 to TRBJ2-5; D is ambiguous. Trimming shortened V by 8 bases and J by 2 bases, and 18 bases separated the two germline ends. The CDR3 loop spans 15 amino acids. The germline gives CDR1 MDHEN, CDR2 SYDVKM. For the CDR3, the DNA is TGTGCCAGCTGCCCCGATCGACCGCCTCAAGAGACCCAGTACTTC. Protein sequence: CASCPDRPPQETQYF.